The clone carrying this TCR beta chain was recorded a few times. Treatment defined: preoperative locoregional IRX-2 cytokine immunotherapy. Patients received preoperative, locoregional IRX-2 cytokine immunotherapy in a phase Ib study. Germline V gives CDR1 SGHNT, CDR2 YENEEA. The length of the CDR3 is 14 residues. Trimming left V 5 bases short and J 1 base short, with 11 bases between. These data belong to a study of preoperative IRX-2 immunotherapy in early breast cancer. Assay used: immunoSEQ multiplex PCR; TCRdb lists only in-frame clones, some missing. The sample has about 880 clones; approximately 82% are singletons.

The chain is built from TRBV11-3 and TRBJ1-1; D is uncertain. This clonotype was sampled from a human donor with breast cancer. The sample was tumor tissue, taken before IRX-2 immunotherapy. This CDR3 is CASSRWAPNTEAFF. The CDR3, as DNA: TGTGCCAGCAGCAGATGGGCCCCGAACACTGAAGCTTTCTTT.